The rows below give T cell receptor beta chains drawn from one sample of a study of cytomegalovirus exposure and HLA in healthy donors. Sequencing was performed with immunoSEQ multiplex PCR; in TCRdb, only in-frame clones are kept and a portion is missing. The sample consists of 150,000 to 160,000 clones, 65% to 75% of them appearing once. Sequenced material: PBMCs. Every receptor here comes from a man aged 30 to 45 in good health and CMV-seronegative. The CDR3 runs from the conserved cysteine through the conserved F or W. Fields, in order: V gene, CDR3 length, J gene, CDR3 protein.

V gene: TRBV11-2
CDR3 length: 12
J gene: TRBJ2-7
CDR3 protein: CASSLDYYEQYF

V gene: TRBV30
CDR3 length: 13
J gene: TRBJ1-5
CDR3 protein: CAWSLDRNQPQNF

V gene: TRBV28
CDR3 length: 18
J gene: TRBJ2-6
CDR3 protein: CASKRGGRLVSGANVLTF

V gene: TRBV5-6
CDR3 length: 14
J gene: TRBJ2-7
CDR3 protein: CASSWGQGTYEQYF

V gene: TRBV19
CDR3 length: 12
J gene: TRBJ1-1
CDR3 protein: CASRTGGTEAFF

V gene: TRBV5-4
CDR3 length: 15
J gene: TRBJ2-1
CDR3 protein: CASSLIGSSYNEQFF

V gene: TRBV27
CDR3 length: 16
J gene: TRBJ1-5
CDR3 protein: CASSPTAARGNQPQHF

V gene: TRBV7-8
CDR3 length: 16
J gene: TRBJ1-5
CDR3 protein: CASSHKTGIGNQPQHF

V gene: TRBV28
CDR3 length: 13
J gene: TRBJ2-2
CDR3 protein: CASGRPGTGELFF

V gene: TRBV27
CDR3 length: 15
J gene: TRBJ1-5
CDR3 protein: CASSALPYSNQPQHF

V gene: TRBV6-1
CDR3 length: 14
J gene: TRBJ2-5
CDR3 protein: CASSETWGEETQYF

V gene: TRBV7-2
CDR3 length: 16
J gene: TRBJ2-3
CDR3 protein: CASSRRGGSSTDTQYF

V gene: TRBV6-1
CDR3 length: 16
J gene: TRBJ1-6
CDR3 protein: CASSELGQGDNSPLHF

V gene: TRBV29-1
CDR3 length: 13
J gene: TRBJ2-3
CDR3 protein: CSVRQGRTDTQYF